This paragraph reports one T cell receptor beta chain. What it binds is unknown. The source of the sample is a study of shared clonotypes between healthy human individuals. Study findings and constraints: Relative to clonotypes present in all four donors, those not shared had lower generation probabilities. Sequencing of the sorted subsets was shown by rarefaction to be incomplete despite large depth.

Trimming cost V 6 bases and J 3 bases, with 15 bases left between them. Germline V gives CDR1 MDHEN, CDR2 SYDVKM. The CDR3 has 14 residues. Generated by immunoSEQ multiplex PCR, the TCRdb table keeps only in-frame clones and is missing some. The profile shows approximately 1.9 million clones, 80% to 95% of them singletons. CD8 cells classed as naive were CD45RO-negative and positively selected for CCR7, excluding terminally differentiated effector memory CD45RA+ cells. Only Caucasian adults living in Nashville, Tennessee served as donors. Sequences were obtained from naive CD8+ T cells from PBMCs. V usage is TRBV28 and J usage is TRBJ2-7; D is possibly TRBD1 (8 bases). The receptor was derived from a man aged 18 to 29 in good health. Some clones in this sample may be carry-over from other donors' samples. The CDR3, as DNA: TGTGCCAGCAGCCCGACAGGGGAGGGCTACGAGCAGTACTTC. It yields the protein CASSPTGEGYEQYF.